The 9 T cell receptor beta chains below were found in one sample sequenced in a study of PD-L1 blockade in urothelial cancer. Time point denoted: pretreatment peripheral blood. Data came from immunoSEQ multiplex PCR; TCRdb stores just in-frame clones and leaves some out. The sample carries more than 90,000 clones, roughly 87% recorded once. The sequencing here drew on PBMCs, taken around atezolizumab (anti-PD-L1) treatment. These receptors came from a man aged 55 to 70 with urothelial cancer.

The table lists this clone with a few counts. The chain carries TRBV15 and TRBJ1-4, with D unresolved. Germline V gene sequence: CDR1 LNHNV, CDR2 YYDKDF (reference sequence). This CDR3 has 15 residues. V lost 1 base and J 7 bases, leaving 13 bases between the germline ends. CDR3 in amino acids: CATSRVGLGGEKLFF. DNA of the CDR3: TGTGCCACCAGCAGAGTTGGGTTGGGAGGTGAAAAACTGTTTTTT.

CDR3 DNA: TGCGCCAGCAGTGAGAGTATGCGAGCTGGGGCCAACGTCCTGACTTTC. Translated: CASSESMRAGANVLTF. The chain employs TRBV10-2 and TRBJ2-6; the D is unclear. Germline loops: CDR1 WSHSY, CDR2 SAAADI. This CDR3 comprises 16 residues. V dropped 2 bases and J dropped 2 bases, with 10 bases sitting between them.

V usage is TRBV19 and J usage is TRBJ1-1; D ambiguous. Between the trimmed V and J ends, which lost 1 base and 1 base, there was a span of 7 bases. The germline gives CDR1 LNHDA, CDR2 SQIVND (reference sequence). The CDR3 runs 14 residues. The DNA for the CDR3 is TGTGCCAGTAGTATAGTAGCTAGGAACACTGAAGCTTTCTTT. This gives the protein CASSIVARNTEAFF.

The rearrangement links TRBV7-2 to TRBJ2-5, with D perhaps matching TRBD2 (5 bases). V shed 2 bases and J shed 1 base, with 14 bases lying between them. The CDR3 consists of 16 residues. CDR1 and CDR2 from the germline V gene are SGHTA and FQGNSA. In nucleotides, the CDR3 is TGTGCCAGCAGCTTACATAAATCCGGGATCCAAGAGACCCAGTACTTC. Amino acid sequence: CASSLHKSGIQETQYF.

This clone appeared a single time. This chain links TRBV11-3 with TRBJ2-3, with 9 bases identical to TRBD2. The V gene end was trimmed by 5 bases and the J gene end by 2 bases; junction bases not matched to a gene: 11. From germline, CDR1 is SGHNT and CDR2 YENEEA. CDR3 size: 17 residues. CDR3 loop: CASSRLWERGDTDTQYF. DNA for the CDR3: TGTGCCAGCAGCCGCCTCTGGGAGCGGGGGGACACAGATACGCAGTATTTT.

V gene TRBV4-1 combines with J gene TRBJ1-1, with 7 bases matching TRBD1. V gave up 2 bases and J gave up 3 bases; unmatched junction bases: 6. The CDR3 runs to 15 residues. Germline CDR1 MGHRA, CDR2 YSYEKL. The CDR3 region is CASSQPSQGDTEAFF. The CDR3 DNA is TGCGCCAGCAGCCAACCATCCCAGGGGGACACTGAAGCTTTCTTT.

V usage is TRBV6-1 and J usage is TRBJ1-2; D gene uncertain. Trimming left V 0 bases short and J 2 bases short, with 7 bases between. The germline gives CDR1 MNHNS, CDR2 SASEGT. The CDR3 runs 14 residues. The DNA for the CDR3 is TGTGCCAGCAGTGAAGCGGTACGGAACTATGGCTACACCTTC. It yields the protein CASSEAVRNYGYTF.

Here the CDR3 reads CASSSPGGSYNEQFF. The CDR3 coding sequence is TGTGCCAGTAGTTCACCGGGGGGTTCCTACAATGAGCAGTTCTTC. The rearrangement joins TRBV19 to TRBJ2-1, with 7 bases that match TRBD2. This CDR3 has 15 residues. Germline CDR1 reads LNHDA; CDR2 reads SQIVND (reference sequence). Trimming cost V 5 bases and J 1 base; bases outside gene matches: 5.

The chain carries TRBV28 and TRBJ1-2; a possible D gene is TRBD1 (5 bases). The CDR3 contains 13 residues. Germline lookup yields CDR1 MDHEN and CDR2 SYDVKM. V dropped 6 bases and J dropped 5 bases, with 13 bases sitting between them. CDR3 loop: CASRKGQGYGYTF. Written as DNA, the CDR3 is TGTGCCAGCAGAAAGGGGCAGGGTTATGGCTACACCTTC.